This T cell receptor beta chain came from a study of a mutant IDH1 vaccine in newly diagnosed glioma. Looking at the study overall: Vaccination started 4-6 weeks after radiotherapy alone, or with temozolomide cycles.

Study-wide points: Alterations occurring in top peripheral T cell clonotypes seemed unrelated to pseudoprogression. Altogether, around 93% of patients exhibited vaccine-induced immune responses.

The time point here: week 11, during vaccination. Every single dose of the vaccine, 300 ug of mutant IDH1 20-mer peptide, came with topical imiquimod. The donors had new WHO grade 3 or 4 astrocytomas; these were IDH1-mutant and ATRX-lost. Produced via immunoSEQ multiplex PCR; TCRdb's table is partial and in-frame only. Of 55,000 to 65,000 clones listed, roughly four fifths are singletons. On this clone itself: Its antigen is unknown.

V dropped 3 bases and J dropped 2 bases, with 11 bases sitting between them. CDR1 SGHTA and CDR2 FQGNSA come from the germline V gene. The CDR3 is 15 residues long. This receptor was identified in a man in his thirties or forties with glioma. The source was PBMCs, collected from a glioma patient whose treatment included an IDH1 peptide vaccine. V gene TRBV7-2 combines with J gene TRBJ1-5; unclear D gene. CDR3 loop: CASSLAGNGNQPQHF. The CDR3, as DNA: TGTGCCAGCAGCTTGGCGGGAAATGGCAATCAGCCCCAGCATTTT.